Following are 22 T cell receptor beta chains from one sample sequenced in a study of identical twins. MiXCR, run by TCRdb on the 5' RACE reads, gives a single entry per CDR3 protein. The data contain about 900,000 distinct CDR3 sequences, over 9% of them singletons. The sample was also reused in another study, on yellow fever vaccine responses in identical twins.

Sequencing used PBMCs. These receptors were collected from a woman younger than 35 in good health.

In its sample, this clonotype was seen many times. This chain joins TRBV12-3 or TRBV12-4 and TRBJ1-4; no clear D gene. V shed 7 bases and J shed 8 bases, with 11 bases lying between them. The CDR3 covers 12 residues. The CDR3 DNA sequence: TGTGCCAGCACCGTGTCTTTGGAAAAACTGTTTTTT. As protein: CASTVSLEKLFF.

The chain is built from TRBV19 and TRBJ2-1; TRBD2 matches at 11 bases. This CDR3 comprises 14 residues. Trimming took 2 bases from V and 6 from J; bases not matched to a gene: 0. Germline CDR1 and CDR2: LNHDA and SQIVND (reference sequence). The CDR3 sequence is CASSITSGSNEQFF. The CDR3, as DNA: TGTGCCAGTAGTATAACTAGCGGGAGCAATGAGCAGTTCTTC.

This clonotype was picked up a small number of times. This rearrangement joins TRBV11-2 to TRBJ1-4, with D unresolved. Germline CDR1 SGHAT, CDR2 FQNNGV. CDR3 length equals 15 residues. Trimming took 8 bases from V and 0 from J, leaving 13 bases between them. CDR3 sequence: CASGEATATNEKLFF. The CDR3 DNA follows: TGTGCCAGCGGCGAGGCCACAGCAACTAATGAAAAACTGTTTTTT.

The chain joins TRBV6-5 to TRBJ2-2; D may be TRBD1 or TRBD2 (5 bases each). The length of the CDR3 is 15 residues. Looked up from germline, CDR1 is MNHEY and CDR2 is SVGAGI. V was clipped by 2 bases and J by 6 bases, with 13 bases between them. The CDR3 region is CASSYKRGSAGELFF. Written as DNA, the CDR3 is TGTGCCAGCAGTTACAAAAGGGGTAGCGCCGGGGAGCTGTTTTTT.

This rearrangement joins TRBV20-1 to TRBJ1-5; D not resolved. This CDR3 region has 15 residues. V shed 3 bases and J shed 0 bases, with 12 bases lying between them. Germline-derived CDR1 and CDR2 are DFQATT and SNEGSKA (reference sequence). The CDR3 DNA sequence: TGCAGTGCTAGTGAGCCGACGGATAGCAATCAGCCCCAGCATTTT. Translated, it gives CSASEPTDSNQPQHF.

This clonotype appeared a few times. The chain uses TRBV12-3 or TRBV12-4 and TRBJ1-5; D gene unclear. This CDR3 is built from 14 residues. Trimming cost V 3 bases and J 5 bases, with 11 bases left between them. CDR3 sequence reads: CASSFRGRDQPQHF. The CDR3 coding sequence is TGTGCCAGCAGTTTCAGAGGGCGCGATCAGCCCCAGCATTTT.

This clonotype turned up a few times. The V call is TRBV5-1, the J call TRBJ2-3; 10 bases are shared with TRBD2. Germline V gene sequence: CDR1 SGHRS, CDR2 YFSETQ. After removal of 1 base from V and 2 bases from J, the junction contained 4 bases not matched to a gene. The CDR3 totals 16 residues. CDR3 amino acids: CASSLILAGNTDTQYF. DNA for the CDR3: TGCGCCAGCAGCTTGATACTAGCGGGGAACACAGATACGCAGTATTTT.

V gene TRBV20-1 combines with J gene TRBJ2-2, with TRBD2 as a possible D gene (7 bases). The V gene lost 6 bases and the J gene lost 4 bases, with 21 bases spanning the gap. Germline loops: CDR1 DFQATT, CDR2 SNEGSKA (reference sequence). The CDR3 spans 16 residues. CDR3 in DNA: TGCAGTGCCATCCATGGGGGGGGCCGGGGCACCGGGGAGCTGTTTTTT. It yields the protein CSAIHGGGRGTGELFF.

There are many counts of this clonotype. This chain connects TRBV28 to TRBJ2-2, with D possibly TRBD1 on 5 matching bases. V lost 3 bases to trimming and J lost 5 bases, with 13 bases between them. CDR3 length equals 15 residues. Germline loops: CDR1 MDHEN, CDR2 SYDVKM. CDR3 protein: CASSLGQGTTGELFF. CDR3 DNA sequence: TGTGCCAGCAGTTTGGGCCAGGGCACAACCGGGGAGCTGTTTTTT.

This clonotype has just a few counts. This chain links TRBV6-2 or TRBV6-3 with TRBJ2-2; 7 bases are shared with TRBD1. The CDR3 loop spans 15 amino acids. Per germline, CDR1 MNHEY and CDR2 SVGEGT. V shed 7 bases and J 4 bases; nucleotides not matched to a gene: 9. CDR3 sequence (DNA): TGTGCCAGCAACCCGTCGGACAGGCGCACCGGGGAGCTGTTTTTT. Translated, it gives CASNPSDRRTGELFF.

This clonotype was recorded a few times. V and J are TRBV27 and TRBJ1-2; 7 positions agree with TRBD1. This CDR3 is built from 15 residues. CDR1 and CDR2 from the germline V gene are MNHEY and SMNVEV (reference sequence). The trim removed 8 bases at V and 4 bases at J, leaving 13 bases unmatched. The DNA for the CDR3 is TGTGCCAGCGTGAGGGACAGCGACATCCCCTATGGCTACACCTTC. It is translated as CASVRDSDIPYGYTF.

The chain couples TRBV11-2 to TRBJ2-5; 11 bases agree with TRBD2. V was pared by 3 bases and J by 0 bases, with 6 bases of the junction left unmatched. The germline gives CDR1 SGHAT, CDR2 FQNNGV. This CDR3 region has 17 residues. The CDR3 sequence is CASSFFLGLADQETQYF. Written as DNA, the CDR3 is TGTGCCAGCAGCTTCTTTCTGGGACTAGCGGACCAAGAGACCCAGTACTTC.

V and J are TRBV4-1 and TRBJ2-2; 16 nucleotides agree with TRBD2. In germline, CDR1 is MGHRA, CDR2 YSYEKL. The CDR3 runs 18 residues. V lost 4 bases, J lost 2 bases, and 4 bases stayed unmatched. This CDR3 is CASSPGTSGGVNTGELFF. CDR3 sequence (DNA): TGCGCCAGCAGCCCCGGGACTAGCGGGGGGGTAAACACCGGGGAGCTGTTTTTT.

V is TRBV5-1 and J is TRBJ1-4, with TRBD1 identical over 7 bases. The CDR3 covers 15 residues. Germline loops: CDR1 SGHRS, CDR2 YFSETQ. J gave up 7 bases and V 1 base, and 7 bases lay outside the gene matches. CDR3 nucleotides: TGCGCCAGCAGCTTGCTAGGGGGCGAGGGTGAAAAACTGTTTTTT. Translated: CASSLLGGEGEKLFF.

This clonotype was detected ten times or more. The chain is built from TRBV5-6 and TRBJ2-1, with D unclear. The CDR3 has 14 residues. Deletions cut 2 bases from V and 3 bases from J, with 9 bases between. Germline V CDR1 and CDR2: SGHDT, YYEEEE. The CDR3 nucleotides are TGTGCCAGCAGCTTAACACTGAACTACAATGAGCAGTTCTTC. It translates to CASSLTLNYNEQFF.

The chain couples TRBV5-1 to TRBJ2-7; 7 bases fit TRBD1. Trimming removed 4 bases from V and 5 bases from J; junction bases left unmatched: 9. There are 14 residues in the CDR3. Germline values: CDR1 SGHRS, CDR2 YFSETQ. For the CDR3, the DNA is TGCGCCAGCAGCCCCCAGGGGGACGCGAACGAGCAGTACGTC. Protein sequence: CASSPQGDANEQYV.

This clonotype was seen more than once but under ten times. The J gene is TRBJ2-3, the V gene TRBV28; 7 nucleotides line up with TRBD2. After removal of 6 bases from V and 4 bases from J, the junction contained 7 bases not matched to a gene. CDR3 length: 14 residues. Per the germline V gene, CDR1 is MDHEN and CDR2 is SYDVKM. The CDR3 DNA reads TGTGCCAGCAGCCTTATGGCGGGAGCAGATACGCAGTATTTT. Translation gives CASSLMAGADTQYF.

The CDR3 region has the DNA TGCAGTGCTAGAGTTGACAGCCTGAACACTGAAGCTTTCTTT. This encodes CSARVDSLNTEAFF. The V and J genes are TRBV20-1 and TRBJ1-1; D is perhaps TRBD1 (5 bases). The CDR3 contains 14 residues. Trimming took off 1 base at V and 0 bases at J, with 9 bases between the two ends. Germline CDR1 is DFQATT and CDR2 is SNEGSKA (reference sequence).

This clonotype was seen only a few times. The rearrangement uses TRBV20-1 and TRBJ2-7; D gene ambiguous. Germline V lookup: CDR1 DFQATT, CDR2 SNEGSKA (reference sequence). V lost 3 bases to trimming and J lost 3 bases, with 12 bases between them. The CDR3 has 13 residues. CDR3: CSASSRALYEQYF. DNA for the CDR3: TGCAGTGCTAGCTCCCGGGCCCTCTACGAGCAGTACTTC.

The chain employs TRBV2 and TRBJ2-3, with 9 bases identical to TRBD1. The germline V gene has CDR1 SNHLY and CDR2 FYNNEI. Trimming removed 4 bases from V and 7 bases from J; junction bases left unmatched: 15. This CDR3 is built from 17 residues. In nucleotides, the CDR3 is TGTGCCAGCAGTGCAAATCCCCGGGACAGGGTACGGAATACGCAGTATTTT. Its protein product is CASSANPRDRVRNTQYF.

The chain links TRBV15 to TRBJ1-2; D ambiguous. The CDR3 runs to 13 residues. Trimming removed 0 bases from V and 3 bases from J, with 5 bases in between. From germline, CDR1 is LNHNV and CDR2 YYDKDF (reference sequence). The CDR3 is CATSREEDYGYTF. CDR3 nucleotide sequence: TGTGCCACCAGCAGAGAGGAGGACTATGGCTACACCTTC. The whole variable domain, remainder taken from reference TRBV15 and TRBJ1-2, is DAMVIQNPRYQVTQFGKPVTLSCSQTLNHNVMYWYQQKSSQAPKLLFHYYDKDFNNEADTPDNFQSRRPNTSFCFLDIRSPGLGDTAMYLCATSREEDYGYTFGSGTRLTVV.

The chain carries TRBV5-4 and TRBJ2-1; D may be TRBD1 (6 bases). The germline V gene has CDR1 SGHNT and CDR2 YYREEE (reference sequence). V lost 4 bases, J lost 8 bases, and 13 bases lay in between. This CDR3 contains 13 residues. The CDR3 sequence is CASSLDRKDEQFF. DNA for the CDR3: TGTGCCAGCAGCCTCGACAGGAAGGATGAGCAGTTCTTC. Supplemented by reference TRBV5-4 and TRBJ2-1, the full variable domain reads ETGVTQSPTHLIKTRGQQVTLRCSSQSGHNTVSWYQQALGQGPQFIFQYYREEENGRGNFPPRFSGLQFPNYSSELNVNALELDDSALYLCASSLDRKDEQFFGPGTRLTVL.